The clone carrying this TCR beta chain is medium-sized in the sample. No antigen is known for it. This entry belongs to a study of vaccination and CD4 T cells after COVID-19. The germline V gene encodes CDR1 WNHNN and CDR2 SYGVQD (reference sequence). The CDR3 spans 13 residues. Unmatched junction bases numbered 3, after V lost 0 bases and J lost 12 bases. Treatment defined: approximately nine-day PBMC culture with coronavirus spike peptide pools or control peptides (ViraFEST assay). The authors cultured approximately 2.1 million PBMCs per well with roughly 10 IU/ml IL-2 and approximately 9 ug/ml peptide pools. Days 3 and 7 saw half the medium replaced with fresh IL-2 medium. At the Johns Hopkins FTIC core, DNA taken from cultured CD4+ T cells was sequenced by way of the Oncomine TCR Beta short-read assay. TCRdb processed the PCR reads anew with MiXCR; each CDR3 protein has one entry. The table has 12,000 to 15,000 distinct CDR3 sequences, 50% to 55% seen once; the top ten hold approximately 7.8%.

The rearrangement uses TRBV10-1 and TRBJ2-4; TRBD2 agrees at 9 bases. This receptor was obtained from a human donor who had recovered from COVID-19. Sequencing was carried out using CD4+ T cells from blood, cultured in vitro. CDR3: CASSESVAGAQYF. In DNA form, the CDR3 reads TGCGCCAGCAGTGAGTCGGTAGCGGGAGCTCAGTACTTC.